This passage covers 16 T cell receptor beta chains from one sample sequenced in a study of blood T cell repertoires in COVID-19. Generated by immunoSEQ multiplex PCR, the TCRdb table keeps only in-frame clones and is missing some. The sample records 250,000 to 350,000 clones, roughly 88% being singletons. The sequencing sample was made of peripheral blood. These receptors all stem from a woman younger than 45 with COVID-19, enrolled during active disease.

The V gene is TRBV7-8, the J gene TRBJ1-2; no clear D gene. The length of the CDR3 is 14 residues. Germline CDR1 SGHVS, CDR2 FQNEAQ. V was trimmed by 7 bases and J by 0 bases, leaving 12 bases between them. The CDR3 coding sequence is TGTGCCAGCACCACGACGGAGACTAACTATGGCTACACCTTC. Translating gives CASTTTETNYGYTF.

The CDR3: CASSSTGGESYGYTF. For the CDR3, the DNA is TGTGCCAGCAGTTCAACAGGAGGGGAGAGCTATGGCTACACCTTC. The V gene is TRBV27, the J gene TRBJ1-2; D is perhaps TRBD1 (5 bases). CDR3 size: 15 residues. Per the germline V gene, CDR1 is MNHEY and CDR2 is SMNVEV (reference sequence). V dropped 4 bases and J dropped 4 bases, with 16 bases sitting between them.

The genes are TRBV18 and TRBJ1-3; D possibly corresponds to TRBD1 (5 bases). CDR1 KGHSH and CDR2 LQKENI come from the germline V gene. Trimming removed 3 bases from V and 0 bases from J, with 9 bases in between. The CDR3 has 15 residues. The CDR3 DNA reads TGTGCCAGCTCACCGGGACTTACCTCTGGAAACACCATATATTTT. It yields the protein CASSPGLTSGNTIYF.

The CDR3 here is CAISDPSGVGNYGYTF. The CDR3 region has the DNA TGTGCCATCAGTGACCCTTCGGGGGTGGGGAACTATGGCTACACCTTC. The genes are TRBV10-3 and TRBJ1-2; weak D call: TRBD1 (5 bases). V was clipped by 3 bases and J by 2 bases, with 16 bases between them. Germline V gene lookup returns CDR1 ENHRY and CDR2 SYGVKD. The CDR3 is made up of 16 amino acids.

V is TRBV7-2 and J is TRBJ1-3, with D unresolved. V gave up 4 bases and J gave up 4 bases, with 14 bases separating them. Per germline, CDR1 SGHTA and CDR2 FQGNSA. This CDR3 region has 15 residues. The DNA of the CDR3 is TGTGCCAGCAGCTCCGGGGTGTCTTCGGGAAACACCATATATTTT. It codes for CASSSGVSSGNTIYF.

The chain's CDR3 is CASSPVGFYEREGRANEQFF. CDR3 coding DNA: TGTGCCAGCAGCCCCGTTGGCTTTTACGAGCGGGAGGGTCGGGCCAATGAGCAGTTCTTC. J is TRBJ2-1 and V is TRBV7-6; TRBD2 matches 10 bases. The CDR3 covers 20 residues. V shed 5 bases, J shed 6 bases, and the junction held 22 bases outside the gene matches. CDR1 is SGHVS and CDR2 is FNYEAQ in the germline V gene.

The chain has TRBV6-4 and TRBJ1-1, with 9 bases aligning to TRBD1. Germline V gene sequence: CDR1 MRHNA, CDR2 SNTAGT. This CDR3 is 14 amino acids long. V dropped 6 bases and J dropped 5; count of bases not matched to a gene: 7. As DNA, the CDR3 is TGTGCCAGCAGCCGGGACAGGGAAAGTACTGAAGCTTTCTTT. Its translation: CASSRDRESTEAFF.

This sequence joins TRBV10-3 and TRBJ2-5; D is perhaps TRBD2 (5 bases). Germline assignment: CDR1 ENHRY and CDR2 SYGVKD. The CDR3 consists of 14 residues. Between the trimmed V and J ends, which lost 6 bases and 3 bases, there was a span of 14 bases. CDR3 bases: TGTGCCATCAGAGCCGGACTGGAAAAAGAGACCCAGTACTTC. It yields the protein CAIRAGLEKETQYF.

Comment on this clone: The same CDR3 is also encoded by other DNA sequences in this sample. V usage is TRBV30 and J usage is TRBJ1-1; D gene ambiguous. The V end was cut by 0 bases, the J end by 3 bases, with 8 bases between. Germline lookup yields CDR1 GTSNPN and CDR2 SVGIG (reference sequence). This CDR3 has 13 amino acids. DNA of the CDR3: TGTGCCTGGAGTGTGACCGGGGACACTGAAGCTTTCTTT. As protein: CAWSVTGDTEAFF.

The V call is TRBV2, the J call TRBJ2-5; the D gene is possibly TRBD1 (6 bases). The CDR3 spans 13 residues. V lost 3 bases, J lost 5 bases, and 10 bases lay in between. Germline lookup yields CDR1 SNHLY and CDR2 FYNNEI. CDR3 in amino acids: CASSDRGGETQYF. The CDR3 nucleotides are TGTGCCAGCAGTGACAGGGGTGGCGAGACCCAGTACTTC.

This clone was counted only a few times. The V gene is TRBV2, the J gene TRBJ2-7; D is unclear. Germline V gene sequence: CDR1 SNHLY, CDR2 FYNNEI. The germline V and J ends were trimmed by 8 bases and 2 bases, with 7 bases remaining between them. CDR3 length: 11 amino acids. CDR3 nucleotides: TGTGCCAGCGGGCCCGCCTACGAGCAGTACTTC. Translation gives CASGPAYEQYF. Filled out from reference TRBV2 and TRBJ2-7, the complete variable domain reads EPEVTQTPSHQVTQMGQEVILRCVPISNHLYFYWYRQILGQKVEFLVSFYNNEISEKSEIFDDQFSVERPDGSNFTLKIRSTKLEDSAMYFCASGPAYEQYFGPGTRLTVT.

J is TRBJ1-1 and V is TRBV11-2, with 7 bases lining up with TRBD1. This CDR3 region has 15 residues. V shed 0 bases and J 3 bases; nucleotides not matched to a gene: 4. Germline V gene lookup returns CDR1 SGHAT and CDR2 FQNNGV. The CDR3 sequence is CASSLDPGGDTEAFF. The CDR3 nucleotides are TGTGCCAGCAGCTTAGATCCAGGGGGAGACACTGAAGCTTTCTTT.

This clone was seen only once. The genes are TRBV10-3 and TRBJ2-1, with 12 bases matching TRBD2. This CDR3 contains 16 residues. V dropped 3 bases and J dropped 7; count of bases not matched to a gene: 7. Germline CDR1 is ENHRY and CDR2 is SYGVKD. The CDR3 sequence: CAISDRTSGIYNEQFF. DNA for the CDR3: TGTGCCATCAGTGATCGGACTAGCGGGATTTATAATGAGCAGTTCTTC.

The rearrangement links TRBV11-2 to TRBJ2-2, with 7 bases lining up with TRBD1. This CDR3 has 15 residues. After removal of 3 bases from V and 0 bases from J, the junction contained 1 base not matched to a gene. Looked up from germline, CDR1 is SGHAT and CDR2 is FQNNGV. CDR3 in DNA: TGTGCCAGCAGCTTTAGGGGGCCGAACACCGGGGAGCTGTTTTTT. Translated, it gives CASSFRGPNTGELFF.

This sequence joins TRBV10-2 and TRBJ1-1, with 7 bases aligning to TRBD1. Trimming cost V 6 bases and J 5 bases; bases outside gene matches: 12. The V gene's germline CDR1 is WSHSY and CDR2 SAAADI. CDR3 length: 15 amino acids. The CDR3 sequence is CASRGQAARITEAFF. For the CDR3, the DNA is TGCGCCAGCAGAGGACAGGCCGCGAGGATAACTGAAGCTTTCTTT.

The chain employs TRBV18 and TRBJ1-4; D is possibly TRBD1 (6 bases). Deletions cut 5 bases from V and 7 bases from J, with 17 bases between. This CDR3 spans 15 amino acids. Looked up from germline, CDR1 is KGHSH and CDR2 is LQKENI. CDR3 protein: CASSILPTDSEKLFF. For the CDR3, the DNA is TGTGCCAGCTCAATTCTACCCACGGACAGTGAAAAACTGTTTTTT.